Included here is one T cell receptor beta chain sequence, with context. Its binding antigen is unknown. One end of the junction is discordant with germline, which a read error may explain. The collaborating institutions used their own protocols to collect whole blood in K2EDTA tubes. For TCRbeta analysis, collaborator samples were shipped as frozen whole blood, as isolated PBMCs, or as DNA extracted from either sample type. The immunoSEQ Assay, a bias-controlled multiplex PCR, was used to amplify TCRbeta CDR3 regions from genomic DNA. The study's own analysis went as follows. Within the assay, amplification of reference gene primers was used to estimate how many nucleated cells each sample contained. To quantify the absolute abundance of each unique TCRbeta CDR3 rearrangement, sequence reads were collapsed and filtered. For each sample, productive Simpson clonality was calculated by taking the square root of Simpson's diversity index across productive rearrangements. TCRdb re-hosts the immuneACCESS table, in-frame sequences only. Its copies lack some clones; in the studies checked, an unresolved V gene accounts for under half of them, and the cause for the rest is not known. From that table come the V and J calls and clone size; the DNA was used to work out D and trimming. This sample has some 130,000 clones in its table, and about 89% of those were observed once. The top ten clonotypes cover approximately 4% of the sample.

The data stem from a study of blood T cell repertoires in COVID-19 (dated by TCRdb to the early 2020s). Regarding the study in general: Samples covering the acute and convalescent phases of COVID-19 were provided by collaborators in the United States, Italy and Spain. The sample metadata nearly always contained a de-identified subject ID, COVID-19 status, age in years and sex. The samples were drawn from the first 160 participants of the ongoing ImmuneRACE study and from some 1,300 subjects provided by 6 global collaborators. The material from the prospective study consisted of cDNA or gDNA derived from T cells, B-cell-depleted T cells, or PBMCs. The repertoires were released in a freely available public database intended as a resource for research on the immune response to SARS-CoV-2. Where available, HLA class I and class II types were taken from metadata supplied by the sample provider and were not determined by assay-based typing. Deeply sampled blood TCRbeta repertoires from subjects exposed to, actively infected with, or recovered from COVID-19 were included in the dataset.

The CDR3, from cysteine to phenylalanine, totals 14 residues. CDR3 DNA is the only sequence kept; it has 42 bases, read in frame from the first base. The germline V gene (reference sequence) yields SGHNT for CDR1 and YYREEE for CDR2. The paper's findings and limits, for the study overall: The quantity of clinical and demographic metadata differed by source and by participant and was supplied without curation.

Sequencing used peripheral blood. This TCR was sampled from a woman aged 55-70 years with acute or convalescent COVID-19. Recombination linked TRBV5-4 to TRBJ2-1; 7 bases in between match TRBD2. The DNA reads TGTGCCACCAGCCGAGCTAGCGGTACCAATGAGCAGTTCTTC. Its protein is CATSRASGTNEQFF.